This T cell receptor beta chain was identified during a study of T-cell memory formation after mild COVID-19. Notes on the study in general: Some responding clones appeared in pre-infection memory, suggesting cross-reactive memory joined. Whereas later expanders leaned CD4+, clones contracting day 15 to 85 showed a balanced CD4/CD8 makeup. Contracting CD4+ clones lay largely in CM and EM, with CD8+ ones residing in EMRA.

CDR3 size: 12 residues. CDR1 and CDR2 (germline): DFQATT, SNEGSKA (reference sequence). The V end lost 2 bases, the J end lost 8 bases, and 12 bases lay between the germline ends. This clonotype has only a few counts. Its target is not known. TCRdb reprocessed the 5' RACE reads with MiXCR, giving one entry per CDR3 protein. This sample has around 310,000 distinct CDR3 sequences; 14% occur once, and the top ten carry around 20%. This clonotype originated in a man aged 18 to 30 who had mild COVID-19 (a few samples of this study predate the infection). Cell type and time point are not known. This chain uses TRBV20-1 with TRBJ1-2; D gene unclear. Specimen: PBMCs or a T cell subset sorted from them (not recorded which). This chain's CDR3 is CSARRSGLGYTF. The CDR3 bases are TGCAGTGCTAGACGGTCTGGCCTCGGCTACACCTTC.